Presented here are 25 T cell receptor beta chains from one specimen sequenced in a study of T cell repertoires in cytomegalovirus infection. TCRdb ran MiXCR on the reads and lists one entry per CDR3 protein. The repertoire has 150,000 to 200,000 distinct CDR3 sequences, about 21% of them found once; the top ten carry about 3%. The sequenced sample was PBMCs. These receptors were taken from a human donor in good health (CMV status not recorded). Some clones in this sample may be carry-over from other donors' samples.

The chain recombines TRBV6-5 with TRBJ1-5; 8 bases agree with TRBD1. The ends lost 0 bases at V and 2 bases at J; junction bases unmatched: 0. Germline CDR1 is MNHEY and CDR2 is SVGAGI. The CDR3 covers 15 residues. CDR3 in DNA: TGTGCCAGCAGTTACTCGACAGGGGGCAATCAGCCCCAGCATTTT. Residues: CASSYSTGGNQPQHF.

This clonotype was seen a few times. The chain carries TRBV6-1 and TRBJ2-3; D could derive from TRBD1 or TRBD2 (5 bases each). This CDR3 has 16 amino acids. Germline V gives CDR1 MNHNS, CDR2 SASEGT. V lost 6 bases and J 2 bases, leaving 18 bases between the germline ends. CDR3 loop: CASRPRGIGTTDTQYF. The DNA of the CDR3 is TGTGCCAGCAGACCAAGAGGGATAGGGACCACAGATACGCAGTATTTT.

This clonotype was recorded only once. This sequence joins TRBV11-3 and TRBJ2-7, with TRBD2 identical over 8 bases. Germline V gene lookup returns CDR1 SGHNT and CDR2 YENEEA. Unmatched junction bases numbered 15, after V lost 8 bases and J lost 6 bases. The CDR3 consists of 15 residues. Here the CDR3 reads CASGLYSGGPGEQYF. The CDR3 nucleotides read TGTGCCAGCGGTTTGTATTCGGGAGGGCCTGGCGAGCAGTACTTC.

This chain links TRBV6-5 with TRBJ2-1, with TRBD2 identical over 7 bases. CDR1 and CDR2 from the germline V gene are MNHEY and SVGAGI. CDR3 size: 15 residues. Trimming took 3 bases from V and 4 from J; bases not matched to a gene: 6. This CDR3 is CASSYASGDYNEQFF. The CDR3 DNA is TGTGCCAGCAGTTATGCTAGCGGTGATTACAATGAGCAGTTCTTC.

In its sample, this clonotype was seen a few times. The rearrangement links TRBV7-4 to TRBJ2-1; TRBD2 aligns across 8 bases. J lost 2 bases, V lost 5 bases, and 5 bases had no gene match. CDR3 length: 15 amino acids. The germline CDR1 and CDR2 sequences are SGHVT and SQSDAQ. In DNA, the CDR3 is TGTGCCAGCAGCACCCGGGGGGGTGCCTACAATGAGCAGTTCTTC. Translating it yields CASSTRGGAYNEQFF.

This clonotype was picked up one time. The chain has TRBV19 and TRBJ2-1; D possibly corresponds to TRBD1 (5 bases). Germline CDR1 LNHDA, CDR2 SQIVND (reference sequence). The CDR3 spans 14 residues. Trimming left V 6 bases short and J 5 bases short, with 14 bases between. The CDR3 reads CASRGAGINNEQFF. CDR3 sequence (DNA): TGTGCCAGTAGAGGGGCAGGAATTAACAATGAGCAGTTCTTC.

This chain connects TRBV11-2 to TRBJ1-1; the D gene is possibly TRBD1 (5 bases). The CDR3 contains 13 residues. The V gene's germline CDR1 is SGHAT and CDR2 FQNNGV. Between the trimmed V and J ends, which lost 3 bases and 4 bases, there was a span of 9 bases. This chain's CDR3 is CASSFAGPTEAFF. CDR3 DNA: TGTGCCAGCAGCTTTGCAGGGCCCACTGAAGCTTTCTTT.

This chain links TRBV14 with TRBJ1-2, with TRBD1 identical over 7 bases. Germline assignment: CDR1 SGHDN and CDR2 FVKESK. V dropped 4 bases and J dropped 4; count of bases not matched to a gene: 3. The CDR3 has 13 residues. The CDR3 here is CASSLRDSYGYTF. The CDR3 DNA follows: TGTGCCAGCAGCCTCAGGGACAGCTATGGCTACACCTTC.

This chain connects TRBV19 to TRBJ1-4, with D possibly TRBD1 on 5 matching bases. The V gene lost 6 bases and the J gene lost 8 bases, with 16 bases spanning the gap. Per the germline V gene, CDR1 is LNHDA and CDR2 is SQIVND (reference sequence). This CDR3 is 14 amino acids long. DNA of the CDR3: TGTGCCAGTAGCCCCCTGGGGGGGTTGGAAAAACTGTTTTTT. It specifies CASSPLGGLEKLFF.

The chain is built from TRBV5-4 and TRBJ2-7; D assignment may be TRBD1 or TRBD2 (5 bases each). V lost 4 bases to trimming and J lost 1 base, with 18 bases between them. The CDR3 covers 16 residues. The germline V gene encodes CDR1 SGHNT and CDR2 YYREEE (reference sequence). Here the CDR3 reads CASSDNEGQLSYEQYF. The CDR3 nucleotides are TGTGCCAGCAGCGACAACGAGGGGCAGCTGTCCTACGAGCAGTACTTC.

This clonotype was seen only a few times. The V call is TRBV7-9, the J call TRBJ2-5; 8 nucleotides agree with TRBD1. The CDR3 sequence is 19 residues long. Germline V gene lookup returns CDR1 SEHNR and CDR2 FQNEAQ (reference sequence). The V and J ends lost 5 bases and 5 bases, in that order; junction bases with no gene match: 22. The CDR3 nucleotides are TGTGCCAGCAGCCTAGGAGGCGTCAGGGGGACAGGAGGAGTTGAGACCCAGTACTTC. Its protein product is CASSLGGVRGTGGVETQYF.

V usage is TRBV12-5 and J usage is TRBJ2-2, with a weak D call TRBD1 (6 bases). The germline V gene has CDR1 LGHNT and CDR2 FRNRAP. This CDR3 has 15 residues. Trimming left V 6 bases short and J 0 bases short, with 11 bases between. Written as DNA, the CDR3 is TGTGCTAGTGGGGCTGGGACACCGAACACCGGGGAGCTGTTTTTT. Translation gives CASGAGTPNTGELFF.

This chain joins TRBV20-1 and TRBJ2-5; TRBD1 might be the D (5 bases). V gave up 5 bases and J gave up 5 bases, with 15 bases separating them. Germline V lookup: CDR1 DFQATT, CDR2 SNEGSKA (reference sequence). The CDR3 runs 13 residues. The DNA for the CDR3 is TGCAGTGCTGTACCGACAGCCATTGAGACCCAGTACTTC. Translated: CSAVPTAIETQYF.

This chain connects TRBV6-1 to TRBJ1-5, with a possible D match to TRBD1 (6 bases). Trimming pared 10 bases from V and 6 bases from J, leaving 19 bases between. The CDR3 is 14 residues long. The V gene's germline CDR1 is MNHNS and CDR2 SASEGT. The DNA for the CDR3 is TGTGCCATCACAGGAGGGGGGGTTACTCAGCCCCAGCATTTT. This gives the protein CAITGGGVTQPQHF.

CDR3 DNA: TGTGCCAGCAGCTTGAGGGCCGGGGACGAGCAGTACTTC. Translation: CASSLRAGDEQYF. The V gene is TRBV5-5, the J gene TRBJ2-7; possibly TRBD2 for D (5 bases). CDR1 SGHKS and CDR2 YYEKEE come from the germline V gene (reference sequence). CDR3 size: 13 residues. Trimming cost V 1 base and J 5 bases, with 10 bases left between them.

This clonotype appeared a few times. The chain links TRBV12-3 or TRBV12-4 to TRBJ2-7; TRBD2 might be the D (6 bases). CDR3 length: 12 amino acids. Trimming stripped 7 bases from V and 3 bases from J, with 10 bases between. The CDR3, as DNA: TGTGCCAGCAATTTGCGGGGCTACGAGCAGTACTTC. Translating gives CASNLRGYEQYF.

The chain employs TRBV24-1 and TRBJ2-1; 12 positions agree with TRBD2. Trimming at V came to 7 bases and at J to 0 bases, leaving 9 bases not matched to a gene. Looked up from germline, CDR1 is KGHDR and CDR2 is SFDVKD. The CDR3 consists of 18 residues. This CDR3 is CATRPSSGRASSYNEQFF. In DNA form, the CDR3 reads TGTGCCACCAGACCTTCTAGCGGGAGGGCGAGCTCCTACAATGAGCAGTTCTTC.

The V call is TRBV12-3 or TRBV12-4, the J call TRBJ2-7, with 7 bases fitting TRBD1. The CDR3 has 13 amino acids. The V and J ends lost 2 bases and 6 bases, in that order; junction bases with no gene match: 4. The CDR3 protein is CASSLLDRSEQYF. As DNA, the CDR3 is TGTGCCAGCAGTTTACTGGACAGGAGCGAGCAGTACTTC.

This clonotype appeared many times. The rearrangement joins TRBV11-3 to TRBJ2-5, with 8 bases identical to TRBD1. The CDR3 is made up of 15 amino acids. Germline CDR1 SGHNT, CDR2 YENEEA. V lost 3 bases to trimming and J lost 4 bases; unmatched junction nucleotides: 7. The CDR3 DNA sequence: TGTGCCAGCAGCTTCCGCCGGACAGGGACAGAGACCCAGTACTTC. Translation gives CASSFRRTGTETQYF.

The sample holds many counts of this clonotype. This chain connects TRBV7-9 to TRBJ2-1; TRBD2 matches at 11 bases. Germline CDR1 reads SEHNR; CDR2 reads FQNEAQ (reference sequence). The CDR3 has 15 amino acids. V lost 5 bases and J lost 7; bases outside the gene matches: 7. The CDR3 reads CASSPPGTSGNEQFF. CDR3 bases: TGTGCCAGCAGCCCTCCCGGGACTAGCGGTAATGAGCAGTTCTTC. The full variable domain, completed using reference TRBV7-9 and TRBJ2-1, is DTGVSQNPRHKITKRGQNVTFRCDPISEHNRLYWYRQTLGQGPEFLTYFQNEAQLEKSRLLSDRFSAERPKGSFSTLEIQRTEQGDSAMYLCASSPPGTSGNEQFFGPGTRLTVL.

This clonotype was recorded at least ten times. The gene calls are TRBV7-2 and TRBJ2-3, with D perhaps TRBD1 (5 bases). With 2 bases removed from V and 0 bases from J, the gap between germline ends came to 9 bases. From germline, CDR1 is SGHTA and CDR2 FQGNSA. The CDR3 spans 15 residues. The CDR3: CASSLLRQSTDTQYF. DNA of the CDR3: TGTGCCAGCAGCTTATTGAGACAGAGCACAGATACGCAGTATTTT.

The gene calls are TRBV23-1 and TRBJ2-3, with D perhaps matching TRBD1 or TRBD2 (5 bases each). TRBV23-1 is marked as an open reading frame, function uncertain. With 8 bases removed from V and 4 bases from J, the gap between germline ends came to 22 bases. The CDR3 spans 16 residues. The CDR3: CASSNRDLALSDTQYF. CDR3 DNA sequence: TGCGCCAGCTCCAACCGGGACCTTGCCCTCTCAGATACGCAGTATTTT.

This clonotype was picked up many times. V is TRBV28 and J is TRBJ1-2; no definite D call. This CDR3 contains 12 residues. Germline V gene data show CDR1 as MDHEN and CDR2 as SYDVKM. The germline V and J ends were trimmed by 3 bases and 5 bases, with 7 bases remaining between them. As DNA, the CDR3 is TGTGCCAGCAGTTTGCCGGGGTATGGCTACACCTTC. Protein product: CASSLPGYGYTF.

This clonotype appeared a few times. The J gene is TRBJ1-2, the V gene TRBV18, with TRBD1 matching 7 bases. Germline V lookup: CDR1 KGHSH, CDR2 LQKENI. CDR3 length equals 16 residues. The J segment lost 4 bases and the V segment lost 2 bases, leaving 10 bases of the junction unmatched. CDR3 amino acids: CASSPFRTGESYGYTF. As DNA, the CDR3 is TGTGCCAGCTCACCATTTAGGACAGGAGAATCCTATGGCTACACCTTC.

Ten or more counts support this clonotype. This sequence joins TRBV7-8 and TRBJ1-4; D gene unclear. CDR3 length: 16 amino acids. Germline CDR1 reads SGHVS; CDR2 reads FQNEAQ. The V gene lost 5 bases and the J gene lost 0 bases, with 13 bases spanning the gap. The DNA of the CDR3 is TGTGCCAGCAGCCCCTACGCTGGGACAACTAATGAAAAACTGTTTTTT. Residues: CASSPYAGTTNEKLFF.